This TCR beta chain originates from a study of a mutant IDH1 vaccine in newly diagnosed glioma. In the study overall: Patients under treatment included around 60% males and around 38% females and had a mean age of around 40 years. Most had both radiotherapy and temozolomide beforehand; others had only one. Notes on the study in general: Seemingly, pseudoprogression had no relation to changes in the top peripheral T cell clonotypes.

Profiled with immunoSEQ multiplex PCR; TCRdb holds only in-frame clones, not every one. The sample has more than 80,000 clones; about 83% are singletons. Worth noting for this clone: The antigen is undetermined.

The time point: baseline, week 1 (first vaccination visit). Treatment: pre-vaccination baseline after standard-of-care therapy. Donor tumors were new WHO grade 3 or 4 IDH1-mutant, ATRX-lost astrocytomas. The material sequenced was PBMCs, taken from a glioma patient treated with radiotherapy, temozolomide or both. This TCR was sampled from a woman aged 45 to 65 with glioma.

The DNA for the CDR3 is TGTGCCAGCAGCCAAGGGAACATGAACACTGAAGCTTTCTTT. It specifies CASSQGNMNTEAFF. V gene TRBV4-2 combines with J gene TRBJ1-1; D call uncertain. This CDR3 has 14 amino acids. V was shortened by 1 base and J by 0 bases, with 6 bases between the two germline ends. Germline V gives CDR1 LGHNA, CDR2 YNFKEQ.